The present TCR beta chain was sequenced within a study of blood T cells in healthy people across ages. The authors ran a second PCR of roughly 6 to 12 cycles using a sample-barcoded 5' primer and a J-beta primer mix. Any given sample supplied a minimum of 3 million CDR3-containing paired-end reads. MiXCR, run by TCRdb on the 5' RACE reads, gives a single entry per CDR3 protein. Here the sample spans approximately 800,000 distinct CDR3 sequences, 55% to 65% being singletons. Turning to this clonotype: Its specificity is not known.

This CDR3 comprises 19 residues. V was clipped by 5 bases and J by 0 bases, with 23 bases between them. Study results and caveats: While age rose, TCR beta diversity per million T cells dropped in a roughly linear way. The diversity estimates, figures obtained from one million T cells, were considered underestimates. Naive T cell percentage showed a strong correlation with TCR beta diversity.

V usage is TRBV12-3 or TRBV12-4 and J usage is TRBJ1-5; D is ambiguous. This sequence was found in a man aged 30 to 39 in good health. Sequenced material: blood. The CDR3 sequence: CASSLWLRSTTFSNQPQHF. For the CDR3, the DNA is TGTGCCAGCAGTCTTTGGCTCAGGTCCACGACATTTAGCAATCAGCCCCAGCATTTT.